The 12 T cell receptor beta chains below come from one sample, sequenced in a study of cytomegalovirus exposure and HLA in healthy donors. PCR used 60 Vbeta primers and 13 Jbeta primers. Clones were sequenced by immunoSEQ multiplex PCR, and TCRdb holds only the in-frame ones, with some missing. The sample shows some 180,000 clones, about four fifths of them seen only once. The sequenced sample was PBMCs. The receptors derive from a man in his forties in good health and CMV-seronegative.

The rearrangement joins TRBV27 to TRBJ2-3; 10 bases are shared with TRBD2. J was trimmed by 3 bases and V by 0 bases; bases with no gene match: 6. The CDR3 has 17 residues. Germline V CDR1 and CDR2: MNHEY, SMNVEV (reference sequence). CDR3 DNA: TGTGCCAGCAGTTTATCCCTGGCTAGCGGGGGAACAGATACGCAGTATTTT. Residues: CASSLSLASGGTDTQYF.

Only one count was recorded for this clone. This chain links TRBV5-1 with TRBJ1-2; D is unresolved. Germline V gene lookup returns CDR1 SGHRS and CDR2 YFSETQ. V lost 0 bases and J lost 0, with 15 bases in between. This CDR3 has 17 amino acids. The CDR3: CASSLGFRQAPNYGYTF. The DNA of the CDR3 is TGCGCCAGCAGCTTGGGTTTTCGGCAGGCCCCTAACTATGGCTACACCTTC.

This CDR3 is CASSLSGSGNEQFF. The CDR3 nucleotides are TGTGCCAGCAGTTTATCAGGGTCAGGGAATGAGCAGTTCTTC. This rearrangement joins TRBV28 to TRBJ2-1, with a possible D match to TRBD1 (5 bases). This CDR3 contains 14 residues. Germline assignment: CDR1 MDHEN and CDR2 SYDVKM. Trimming cost V 1 base and J 7 bases, with 11 bases left between them.

The chain uses TRBV9 and TRBJ1-1; TRBD1 might be the D (5 bases). The CDR3 totals 15 residues. Germline CDR1 SGDLS, CDR2 YYNGEE. Trimming left V 0 bases short and J 2 bases short, with 11 bases between. The CDR3 DNA reads as TGTGCCAGCAGCGTAGGGGGCACGAAAAACACTGAAGCTTTCTTT. Its translation is CASSVGGTKNTEAFF.

This chain links TRBV13 with TRBJ1-1, with TRBD1 as a possible D gene (5 bases). This CDR3 has 14 residues. The germline V and J ends were trimmed by 5 bases and 5 bases, with 15 bases remaining between them. Germline loops: CDR1 PRHDT, CDR2 FYEKMQ (reference sequence). This CDR3 is CASSTGGRGTEAFF. CDR3 in DNA: TGTGCCAGCAGCACGGGGGGACGGGGAACTGAAGCTTTCTTT.

The chain uses TRBV4-1 and TRBJ2-2; 8 nucleotides match TRBD1. CDR1 and CDR2 from the germline V gene are MGHRA and YSYEKL. V dropped 4 bases and J dropped 3; count of bases not matched to a gene: 10. This CDR3 spans 17 amino acids. CDR3 sequence reads: CASSRRQGLADTGELFF. The CDR3 nucleotides are TGCGCCAGCAGCCGCCGACAGGGGTTGGCGGACACCGGGGAGCTGTTTTTT.

The rearrangement joins TRBV5-8 to TRBJ2-3, with D possibly being TRBD2 (6 bases). This CDR3 comprises 15 residues. V was trimmed by 4 bases and J by 5 bases, leaving 17 bases between them. Germline CDR1 is SGHTS and CDR2 is YDEGEE. The CDR3 here is CASSPAGTLLDTQYF. The CDR3 DNA is TGTGCCAGCAGCCCGGCCGGGACTCTATTAGATACGCAGTATTTT.

This chain links TRBV15 with TRBJ2-1; 8 bases line up with TRBD2. V lost 4 bases and J lost 5; bases outside the gene matches: 16. From germline, CDR1 is LNHNV and CDR2 YYDKDF (reference sequence). The CDR3 has 18 residues. CDR3: CATSTYFGGGGPDNEQFF. CDR3 in DNA: TGTGCCACCAGCACTTACTTCGGGGGCGGGGGGCCAGACAATGAGCAGTTCTTC.

The V call is TRBV6-1, the J call TRBJ2-3; the D gene is possibly TRBD2 (6 bases). CDR1 and CDR2 from the germline V gene are MNHNS and SASEGT. The V end lost 4 bases, the J end lost 6 bases, and 11 bases lay between the germline ends. The CDR3 totals 13 residues. The CDR3 protein is CASSGRVSDTQYF. In DNA, the CDR3 is TGTGCCAGCAGTGGGAGGGTTTCGGATACGCAGTATTTT.

The V gene is TRBV5-1, the J gene TRBJ2-3; 16 nucleotides agree with TRBD2. Germline V gene data show CDR1 as SGHRS and CDR2 as YFSETQ. The V segment lost 4 bases and the J segment 6 bases; nucleotides outside the gene matches: 5. The CDR3 spans 16 residues. CDR3: CASSPPGLAGGDTQYF. For the CDR3, the DNA is TGCGCCAGCAGCCCACCGGGACTAGCGGGAGGGGATACGCAGTATTTT.

The chain couples TRBV30 to TRBJ1-2; TRBD1 is a possible D gene (5 bases). V lost 0 bases and J lost 7, with 9 bases in between. Germline loops: CDR1 GTSNPN, CDR2 SVGIG (reference sequence). The CDR3 loop spans 12 amino acids. Here the CDR3 reads CAWSVQARGYTF. As DNA, the CDR3 is TGTGCCTGGAGTGTACAGGCCCGTGGCTACACCTTC.

The chain has TRBV7-9 and TRBJ1-1, with 11 bases aligning to TRBD1. CDR1 is SEHNR, CDR2 FQNEAQ, per germline (reference sequence). CDR3 length: 14 residues. The V gene end was trimmed by 1 base and the J gene end by 10 bases; junction bases not matched to a gene: 5. The CDR3, as DNA: TGTGCCAGCAGCTTAGTCGGGACAGGGGGAACAGCTTTCTTT. Amino acid sequence: CASSLVGTGGTAFF.